The clone carrying this T cell receptor beta chain was seen a few times. This sample was taken from a study of identical twins. The CDR3 is 15 amino acids. Germline CDR1 reads SGHRS; CDR2 reads YFSETQ. V lost 3 bases and J 5 bases, leaving 15 bases between the germline ends. Template switching created a universal primer site, and the cDNA included unique molecular identifiers. TCRdb reanalysed the 5' RACE reads using MiXCR and keeps one entry per CDR3 protein. The sample lists roughly 690,000 distinct CDR3 sequences; about 20% were seen once. Separately, the same data were catalogued under a study of T cells expressing NK-cell markers. That study reports: Sorting was limited to alpha-beta TCR-expressing T cells with an anti-gamma-delta TCR antibody in several experiments.

Sequencing was performed on PBMCs. The V gene is TRBV5-1, the J gene TRBJ2-1; D is perhaps TRBD1 or TRBD2 (5 bases each). This receptor was obtained from a woman in her late teens or twenties in good health. The CDR3 reads CASSSNTGTDNEQFF. The CDR3 nucleotides are TGCGCCAGCAGCTCCAATACCGGGACCGACAATGAGCAGTTCTTC.